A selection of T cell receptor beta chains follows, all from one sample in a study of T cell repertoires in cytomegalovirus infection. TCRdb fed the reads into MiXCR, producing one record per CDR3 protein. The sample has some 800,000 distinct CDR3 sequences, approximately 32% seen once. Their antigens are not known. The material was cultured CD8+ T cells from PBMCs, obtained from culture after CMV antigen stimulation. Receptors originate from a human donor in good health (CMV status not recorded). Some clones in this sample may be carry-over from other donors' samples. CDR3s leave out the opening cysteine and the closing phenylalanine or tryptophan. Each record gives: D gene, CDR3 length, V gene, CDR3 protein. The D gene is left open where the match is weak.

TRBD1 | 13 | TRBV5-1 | ASSKGQGPTDTQY
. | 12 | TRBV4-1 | ASSYGQRNTEAF
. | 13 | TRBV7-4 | ASSPKQGMRSPLH
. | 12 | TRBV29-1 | SVEEGGLHNEQF
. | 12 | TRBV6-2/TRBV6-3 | ASSIYSPEETQY
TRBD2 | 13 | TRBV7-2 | ASSPASGGIDTQY
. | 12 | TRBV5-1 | ASSLGHSGTEAF
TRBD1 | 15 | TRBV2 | ASSGGETGADYNEQF
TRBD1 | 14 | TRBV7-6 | ASSLSLQGDREKLF
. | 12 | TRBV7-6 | ASSQGLWDYEQY
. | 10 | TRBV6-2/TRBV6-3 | ATYDRSYGYT
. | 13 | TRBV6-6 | ATYLPGTSRNTIY
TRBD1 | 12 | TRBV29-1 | SVEGTGDYYGYT
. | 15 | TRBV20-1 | SAATTQDGSSYNEQF
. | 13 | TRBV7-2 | ASSLAPWEYTEAF
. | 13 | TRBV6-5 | ASSQPGPITGELF
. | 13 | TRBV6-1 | ASSVLGPPTGELF
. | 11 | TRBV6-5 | ASSPMGNYGYT
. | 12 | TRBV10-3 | AISDPGDEEKLF
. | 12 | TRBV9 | ASSVESSYNEQF
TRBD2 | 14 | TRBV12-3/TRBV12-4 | ASRISERGGFDEQF
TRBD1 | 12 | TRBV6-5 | ASSSRTGGETQY
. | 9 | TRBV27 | ATGQGYEQY
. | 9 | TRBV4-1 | ASRTYTEAF
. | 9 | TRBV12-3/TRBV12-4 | ASSPGHGYT
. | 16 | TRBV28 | ASSSRTVGGSAWNEQF
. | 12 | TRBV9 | ASSVVSWGTEAF
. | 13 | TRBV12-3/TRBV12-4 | ASSPWVSGGTEAF
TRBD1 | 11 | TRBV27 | ATHTGVNTEAF
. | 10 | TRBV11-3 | ASSAWPGEQY
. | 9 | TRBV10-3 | AIRLAYGYT
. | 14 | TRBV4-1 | ASSQGSGFWGQPQH
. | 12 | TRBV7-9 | ASSFAGGDTEAF
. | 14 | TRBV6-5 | ASSYPRRQGGWEQY
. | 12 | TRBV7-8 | ASSSIYSYNEQF
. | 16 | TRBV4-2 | ASSQDWIPRFGTGELF
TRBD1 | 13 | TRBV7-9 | ASSSGQGVDYGYT
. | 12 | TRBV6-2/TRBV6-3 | ASSHPGYTDTQY
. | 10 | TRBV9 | ASSQDTREAF
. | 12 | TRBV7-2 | ASSLTSSAQPQH
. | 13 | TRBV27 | ASSQLALVVDTQY
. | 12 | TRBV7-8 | ASSLAVRHEKLF
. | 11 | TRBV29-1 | SVELGRTYEQY
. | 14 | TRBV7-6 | ASSPDRRFMTTEAF
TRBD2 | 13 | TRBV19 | ASSIAGGPHNEQF
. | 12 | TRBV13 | ASMGGENTGELF
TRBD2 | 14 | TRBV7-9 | ASSTTSGAGANVLT
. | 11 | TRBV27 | ASTARGRETQY
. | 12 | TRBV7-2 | ASSLGGLEEKLF
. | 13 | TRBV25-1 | ASSEWNRGSEKLF
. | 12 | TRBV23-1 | ASVVGQRVNEQF